Below are 10 T cell receptor beta chains sequenced from a single sample in a study of T cell responses to AZD1222 COVID-19 vaccine. Profiled with immunoSEQ multiplex PCR; TCRdb holds only in-frame clones, not every one. This sample has approximately 130,000 clones, with nearly 95% found just once. The sample was peripheral blood, taken on day 0 of AZD1222 vaccination. All receptors come from an adult in good health.

V is TRBV3-1 (or the pseudogene TRBV3-2) and J is TRBJ1-2, with a tentative D call TRBD1 (6 bases). Germline V gives CDR1 LGHDT, CDR2 YNNKEL (reference sequence). V dropped 0 bases and J dropped 5 bases, with 16 bases sitting between them. CDR3 length: 16 amino acids. As DNA, the CDR3 is TGTGCCAGCAGCCAAGAGACGGGGCAGGGGAGTTATGGCTACACCTTC. It is translated as CASSQETGQGSYGYTF.

The V and J genes are TRBV6-5 and TRBJ1-5; no clear D. CDR3 size: 10 residues. The V gene's germline CDR1 is MNHEY and CDR2 SVGAGI. V lost 8 bases and J lost 6, with 5 bases in between. Written as DNA, the CDR3 is TGTGCCAGCGGGCTTCAGCCCCAGCATTTT. It yields the protein CASGLQPQHF.

The rearrangement joins TRBV19 to TRBJ2-3; 7 nucleotides match TRBD2. The V and J ends lost 2 bases and 1 base, in that order; junction bases with no gene match: 3. The CDR3 runs to 15 residues. CDR1 and CDR2 (germline): LNHDA, SQIVND (reference sequence). As DNA, the CDR3 is TGTGCCAGTAGTATAATCCGGGGGGGCACAGATACGCAGTATTTT. It specifies CASSIIRGGTDTQYF.

This clone was observed once. Other DNA sequences in the same sample also yield this CDR3. In nucleotides, the CDR3 is TGTGCCAGCAGTTTGGGGCTTGAAGCTTTCTTT. The encoded protein is CASSLGLEAFF. V usage is TRBV12-3 or TRBV12-4 and J usage is TRBJ1-1; a weak D match, TRBD1 (5 bases). The CDR3 has 11 residues. Trimming pared 3 bases from V and 7 bases from J, leaving 6 bases between.

The J gene is TRBJ2-5, the V gene TRBV5-4, with 10 bases fitting TRBD2. Germline assignment: CDR1 SGHNT and CDR2 YYREEE (reference sequence). The CDR3 has 15 amino acids. V lost 5 bases to trimming and J lost 5 bases; unmatched junction nucleotides: 9. CDR3 protein: CASRPTSGVGETQYF. The CDR3 DNA sequence: TGTGCCAGCAGACCAACTAGCGGGGTGGGGGAGACCCAGTACTTC.

The genes are TRBV30 and TRBJ1-6; no definite D call. CDR1 and CDR2 from the germline V gene are GTSNPN and SVGIG (reference sequence). The CDR3 is 16 amino acids. V was shortened by 0 bases and J by 0 bases, with 9 bases between the two germline ends. The DNA for the CDR3 is TGTGCCTGGAGTGTAAGGCCGAGCTCCTATAATTCACCCCTCCACTTT. Translation: CAWSVRPSSYNSPLHF.

The CDR3 DNA reads as TGTGCCAGCTCCAGTGGGGGGCGAACTGAAGCTTTCTTT. This codes for CASSSGGRTEAFF. The V call is TRBV18, the J call TRBJ1-1; D is perhaps TRBD1 (6 bases). Per the germline V gene, CDR1 is KGHSH and CDR2 is LQKENI. The V gene lost 6 bases and the J gene lost 5 bases, with 13 bases spanning the gap. This CDR3 contains 13 residues.

The CDR3 sequence is CASTYGGGVYTEAFF. Here the CDR3 DNA reads TGTGCCAGCACCTACGGAGGGGGGGTGTACACTGAAGCTTTCTTT. This chain links TRBV6-5 with TRBJ1-1; TRBD1 is a possible D gene (6 bases). Looked up from germline, CDR1 is MNHEY and CDR2 is SVGAGI. The CDR3 is made up of 15 amino acids. Trimming cost V 7 bases and J 3 bases, with 18 bases left between them.

The chain is built from TRBV7-9 and TRBJ2-1; TRBD2 is a possible D gene (6 bases). Germline V gene sequence: CDR1 SEHNR, CDR2 FQNEAQ (reference sequence). The CDR3 has 15 residues. V was cut by 5 bases and J by 7 bases, with 18 bases left in between. This chain's CDR3 is CASSPTGGPGNEQFF. CDR3 DNA sequence: TGTGCCAGCAGCCCGACCGGGGGTCCTGGGAATGAGCAGTTCTTC.

The chain employs TRBV2 and TRBJ1-4, with 9 positions matching TRBD1. The V gene end was trimmed by 8 bases and the J gene end by 4 bases; junction bases not matched to a gene: 11. Germline values: CDR1 SNHLY, CDR2 FYNNEI. The CDR3 extends over 16 amino acids. CDR3 sequence: CASYPGTGRDNEKLFF. In nucleotides, the CDR3 is TGTGCCAGCTACCCCGGGACAGGGCGGGATAATGAAAAACTGTTTTTT.